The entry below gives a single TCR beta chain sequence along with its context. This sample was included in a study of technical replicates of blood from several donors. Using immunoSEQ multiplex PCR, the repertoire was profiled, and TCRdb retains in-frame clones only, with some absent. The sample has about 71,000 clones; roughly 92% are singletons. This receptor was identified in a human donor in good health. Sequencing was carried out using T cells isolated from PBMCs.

CDR3 bases: TGTGCCAGCAGTTGGACAGGGGGCGCGGAGTTCTATGGCTACACCTTC. Amino acids: CASSWTGGAEFYGYTF. The V and J genes are TRBV6-5 and TRBJ1-2, with 11 bases lining up with TRBD1. The CDR3 is 16 residues long. Germline lookup yields CDR1 MNHEY and CDR2 SVGAGI. The ends lost 4 bases at V and 4 bases at J; junction bases unmatched: 8.